This TCR beta chain was identified in a study of T cell changes during pregnancy in multiple sclerosis. Assay: immunoSEQ multiplex PCR; the TCRdb copy retains only in-frame clones and omits some. The sample includes approximately 66,000 clones, around 90% of them seen just once. CDR3 length equals 14 residues. Unmatched junction bases numbered 5, after V lost 5 bases and J lost 2 bases. Germline CDR1 is ENHRY and CDR2 is SYGVKD. This chain links TRBV10-3 with TRBJ2-7; 8 nucleotides line up with TRBD2. This clonotype was sampled from a female donor with multiple sclerosis, enrolled in a pregnancy study. The material was CD8+ T cells from peripheral blood mononuclear cells, obtained before pregnancy. CDR3 bases: TGTGCCATCAGTACCGGGACTAGTCCCTACGAGCAGTACTTC. Protein sequence: CAISTGTSPYEQYF.